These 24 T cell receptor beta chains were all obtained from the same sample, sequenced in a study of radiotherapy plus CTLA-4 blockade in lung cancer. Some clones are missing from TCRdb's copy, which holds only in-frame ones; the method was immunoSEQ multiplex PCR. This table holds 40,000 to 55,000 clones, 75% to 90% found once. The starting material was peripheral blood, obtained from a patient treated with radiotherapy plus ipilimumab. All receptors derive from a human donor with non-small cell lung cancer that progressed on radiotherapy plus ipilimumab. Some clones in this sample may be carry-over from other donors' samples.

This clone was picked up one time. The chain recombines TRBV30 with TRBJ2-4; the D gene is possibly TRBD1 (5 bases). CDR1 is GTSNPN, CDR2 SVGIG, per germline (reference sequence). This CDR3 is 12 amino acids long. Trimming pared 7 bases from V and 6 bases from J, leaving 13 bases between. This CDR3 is CASETAANIQYF. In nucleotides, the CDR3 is TGTGCCTCCGAGACAGCTGCAAACATTCAGTACTTC.

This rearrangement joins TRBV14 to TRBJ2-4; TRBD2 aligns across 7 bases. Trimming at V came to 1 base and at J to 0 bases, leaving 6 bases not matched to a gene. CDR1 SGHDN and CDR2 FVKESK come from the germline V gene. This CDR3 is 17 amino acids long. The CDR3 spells CASSQGGLGLAKNIQYF. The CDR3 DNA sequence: TGTGCCAGCAGCCAAGGCGGACTAGGCCTAGCCAAAAACATTCAGTACTTC. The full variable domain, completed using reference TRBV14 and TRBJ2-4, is EAGVTQFPSHSVIEKGQTVTLRCDPISGHDNLYWYRRVMGKEIKFLLHFVKESKQDESGMPNNRFLAERTGGTYSTLKVQPAELEDSGVYFCASSQGGLGLAKNIQYFGAGTRLSVL.

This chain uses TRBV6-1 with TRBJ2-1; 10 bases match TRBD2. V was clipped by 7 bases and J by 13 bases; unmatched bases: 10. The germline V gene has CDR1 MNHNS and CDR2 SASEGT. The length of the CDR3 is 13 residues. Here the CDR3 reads CASTILAGNPQFF. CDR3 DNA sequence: TGTGCCAGCACTATACTAGCGGGAAACCCACAGTTCTTC.

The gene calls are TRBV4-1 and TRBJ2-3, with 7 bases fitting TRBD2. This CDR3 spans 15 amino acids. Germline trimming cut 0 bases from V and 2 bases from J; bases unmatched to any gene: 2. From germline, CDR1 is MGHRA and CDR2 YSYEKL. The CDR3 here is CASSQDGTITDTQYF. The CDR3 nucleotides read TGCGCCAGCAGCCAAGACGGGACTATCACAGATACGCAGTATTTT.

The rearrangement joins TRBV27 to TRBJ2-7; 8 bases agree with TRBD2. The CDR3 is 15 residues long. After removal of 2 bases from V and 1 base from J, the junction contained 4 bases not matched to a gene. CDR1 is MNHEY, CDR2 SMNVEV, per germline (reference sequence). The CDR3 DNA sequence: TGTGCCAGCAGTTTAAGGCTAGCGGGTTCCTACGAGCAGTACTTC. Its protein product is CASSLRLAGSYEQYF.

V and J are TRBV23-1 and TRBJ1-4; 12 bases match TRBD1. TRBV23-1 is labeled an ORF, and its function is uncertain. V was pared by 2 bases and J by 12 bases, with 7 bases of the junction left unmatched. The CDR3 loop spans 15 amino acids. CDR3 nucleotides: TGCGCCAGCAGTCAAACGGGACAGGGGGCGAGGGAACTGTTTTTT. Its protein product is CASSQTGQGARELFF.

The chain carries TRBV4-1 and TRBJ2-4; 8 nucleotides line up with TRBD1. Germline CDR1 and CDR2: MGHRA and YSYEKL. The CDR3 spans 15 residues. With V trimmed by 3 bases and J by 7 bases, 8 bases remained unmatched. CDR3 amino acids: CASSHLTGDRNIQYF. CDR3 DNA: TGCGCCAGCAGCCACCTTACAGGGGACAGGAACATTCAGTACTTC.

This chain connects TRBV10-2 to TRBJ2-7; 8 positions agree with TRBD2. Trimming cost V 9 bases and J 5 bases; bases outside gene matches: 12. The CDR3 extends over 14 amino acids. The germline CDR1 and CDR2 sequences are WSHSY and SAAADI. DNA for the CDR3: TGCGCCAGTTCGAAGCGGGAGTTTATCCACGAGCAGTACTTC. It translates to CASSKREFIHEQYF.

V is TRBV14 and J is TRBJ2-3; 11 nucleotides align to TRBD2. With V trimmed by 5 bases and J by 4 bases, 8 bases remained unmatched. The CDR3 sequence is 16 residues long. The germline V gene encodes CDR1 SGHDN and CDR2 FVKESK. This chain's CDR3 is CASSSLAGAVADTQYF. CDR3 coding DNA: TGTGCCAGCAGCTCACTAGCGGGAGCGGTGGCAGATACGCAGTATTTT.

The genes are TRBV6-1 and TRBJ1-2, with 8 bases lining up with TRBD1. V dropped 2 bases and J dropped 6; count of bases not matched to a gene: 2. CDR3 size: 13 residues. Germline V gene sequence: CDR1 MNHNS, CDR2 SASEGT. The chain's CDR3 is CASSEQGANGYTF. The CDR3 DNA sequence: TGTGCCAGCAGTGAACAGGGGGCGAATGGCTACACCTTC.

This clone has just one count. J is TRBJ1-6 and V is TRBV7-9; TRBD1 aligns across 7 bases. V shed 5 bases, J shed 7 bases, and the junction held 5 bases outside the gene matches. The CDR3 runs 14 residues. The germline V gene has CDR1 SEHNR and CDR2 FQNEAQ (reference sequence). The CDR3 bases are TGTGCCAGCAGCAATACAGGGGCGAATTCACCCCTCCACTTT. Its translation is CASSNTGANSPLHF.

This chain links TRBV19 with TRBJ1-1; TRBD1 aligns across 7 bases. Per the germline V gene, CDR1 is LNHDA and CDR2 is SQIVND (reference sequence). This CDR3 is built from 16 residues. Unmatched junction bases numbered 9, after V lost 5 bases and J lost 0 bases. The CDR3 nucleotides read TGTGCCAGTAGTGTGGACAGGCCCCCCATGAACACTGAAGCTTTCTTT. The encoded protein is CASSVDRPPMNTEAFF.

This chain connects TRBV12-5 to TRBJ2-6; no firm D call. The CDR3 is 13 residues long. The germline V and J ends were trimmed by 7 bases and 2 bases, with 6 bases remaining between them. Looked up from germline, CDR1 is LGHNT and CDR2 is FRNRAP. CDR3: CASAPTGANVLTF. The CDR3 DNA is TGTGCTAGTGCCCCCACTGGGGCCAACGTCCTGACTTTC.

In DNA, the CDR3 is TGCAGTACCAGTAGGGCGGGAGGGAACAATGAGCAGTTCTTC. Translation: CSTSRAGGNNEQFF. The chain recombines TRBV29-1 with TRBJ2-1; 9 nucleotides align to TRBD2. The CDR3 is 14 amino acids. In germline, CDR1 is SQVTM, CDR2 ANQGSEA.

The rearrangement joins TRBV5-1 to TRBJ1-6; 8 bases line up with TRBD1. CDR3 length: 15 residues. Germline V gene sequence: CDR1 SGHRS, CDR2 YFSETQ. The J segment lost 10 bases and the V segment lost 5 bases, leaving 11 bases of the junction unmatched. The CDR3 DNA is TGCGCCAGCAGTAACCAAGGACAGGGAACGTCACCCCTCCACTTT. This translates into CASSNQGQGTSPLHF. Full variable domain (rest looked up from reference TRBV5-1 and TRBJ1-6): KAGVTQTPRYLIKTRGQQVTLSCSPISGHRSVSWYQQTPGQGLQFLFEYFSETQRNKGNFPGRFSGRQFSNSRSEMNVSTLELGDSALYLCASSNQGQGTSPLHFGNGTRLTVT.

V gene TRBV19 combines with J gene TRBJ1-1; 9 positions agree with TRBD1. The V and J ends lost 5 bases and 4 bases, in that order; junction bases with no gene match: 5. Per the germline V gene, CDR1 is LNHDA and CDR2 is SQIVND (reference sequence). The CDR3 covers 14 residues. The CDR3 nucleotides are TGTGCCAGTAGTGCACAGGGGGCCCCCACTGAAGCTTTCTTT. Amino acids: CASSAQGAPTEAFF.

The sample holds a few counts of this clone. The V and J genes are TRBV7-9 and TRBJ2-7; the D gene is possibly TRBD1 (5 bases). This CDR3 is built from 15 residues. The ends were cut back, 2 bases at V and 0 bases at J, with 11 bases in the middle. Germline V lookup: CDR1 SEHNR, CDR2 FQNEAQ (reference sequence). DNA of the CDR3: TGTGCCAGCAGCTTATACCAGGGCCTCTCCTACGAGCAGTACTTC. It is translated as CASSLYQGLSYEQYF.

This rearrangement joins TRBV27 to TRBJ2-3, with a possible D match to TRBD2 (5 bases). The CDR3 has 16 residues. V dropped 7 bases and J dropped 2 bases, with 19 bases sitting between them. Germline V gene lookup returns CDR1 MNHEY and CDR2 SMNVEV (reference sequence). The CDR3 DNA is TGTGCCAGCAAGCGGCTGAAGAAAAGCCCCACAGATACGCAGTATTTT. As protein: CASKRLKKSPTDTQYF.

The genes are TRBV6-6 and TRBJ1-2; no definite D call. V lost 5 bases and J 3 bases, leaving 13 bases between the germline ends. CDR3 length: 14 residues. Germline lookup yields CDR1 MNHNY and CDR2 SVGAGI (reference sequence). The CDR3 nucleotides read TGTGCCAGCAGTACCTCGGGCGGGGACTATGGCTACACCTTC. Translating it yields CASSTSGGDYGYTF.

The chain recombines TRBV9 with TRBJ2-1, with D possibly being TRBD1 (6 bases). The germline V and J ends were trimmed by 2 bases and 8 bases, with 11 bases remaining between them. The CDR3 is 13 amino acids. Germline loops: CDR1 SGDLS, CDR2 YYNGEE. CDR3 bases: TGTGCCAGCAGCGTCGACGACAGGCATGAGCAGTTCTTC. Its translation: CASSVDDRHEQFF.

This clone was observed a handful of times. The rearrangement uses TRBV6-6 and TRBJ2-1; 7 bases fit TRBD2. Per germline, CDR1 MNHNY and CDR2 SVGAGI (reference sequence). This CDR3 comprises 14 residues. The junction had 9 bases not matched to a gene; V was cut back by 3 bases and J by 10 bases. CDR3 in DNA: TGTGCCAGCAGTTATGGAGGGAGGGCAACCGAGCAGTTCTTC. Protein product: CASSYGGRATEQFF.

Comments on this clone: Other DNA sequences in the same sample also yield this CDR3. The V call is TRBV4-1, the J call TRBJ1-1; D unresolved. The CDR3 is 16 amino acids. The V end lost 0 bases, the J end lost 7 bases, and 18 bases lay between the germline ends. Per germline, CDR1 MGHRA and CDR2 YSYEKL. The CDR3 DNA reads TGCGCCAGCAGCCAAGATTGGGTCCGCGCGAGGGTTGAAGCTTTCTTT. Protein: CASSQDWVRARVEAFF.

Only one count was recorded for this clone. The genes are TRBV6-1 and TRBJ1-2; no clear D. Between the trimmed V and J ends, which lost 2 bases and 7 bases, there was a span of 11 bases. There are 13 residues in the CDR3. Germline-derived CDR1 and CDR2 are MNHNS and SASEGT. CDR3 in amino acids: CASSERSRSGYTF. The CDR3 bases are TGTGCCAGCAGTGAAAGATCGCGGAGTGGCTACACCTTC.

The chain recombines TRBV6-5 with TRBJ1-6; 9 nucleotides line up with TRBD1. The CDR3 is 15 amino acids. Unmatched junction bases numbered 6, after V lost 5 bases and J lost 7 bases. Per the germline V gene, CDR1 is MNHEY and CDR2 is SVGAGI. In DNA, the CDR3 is TGTGCCAGCAGTCGGGACAGGGTCGAAAATTCACCCCTCCACTTT. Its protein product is CASSRDRVENSPLHF.